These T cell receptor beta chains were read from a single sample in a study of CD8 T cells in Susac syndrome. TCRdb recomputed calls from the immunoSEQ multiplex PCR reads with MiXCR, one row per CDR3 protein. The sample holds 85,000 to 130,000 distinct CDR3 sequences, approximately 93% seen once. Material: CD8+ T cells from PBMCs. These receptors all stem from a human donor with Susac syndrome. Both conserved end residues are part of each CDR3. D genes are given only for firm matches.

cdr3_aa: CASSVIAGGTDTQYF; cdr3_nt: TGTGCCAGCAGTGTAATAGCGGGGGGCACAGATACGCAGTATTTT; v_call: TRBV12-3/TRBV12-4; d_call: TRBD2; j_call: TRBJ2-3
cdr3_aa: CASSHPGRDSPLHF; cdr3_nt: TGTGCCAGCAGCCATCCCGGGCGGGATTCACCCCTCCACTTT; v_call: TRBV3-1; d_call: -; j_call: TRBJ1-6
cdr3_aa: CASSSNGPNNEQFF; cdr3_nt: TGTGCCAGCAGCTCCAACGGTCCCAACAATGAGCAGTTCTTC; v_call: TRBV7-3; d_call: -; j_call: TRBJ2-1
cdr3_aa: CSARPGRYTGELFF; cdr3_nt: TGCAGTGCTAGACCGGGACGGTACACCGGGGAGCTGTTTTTT; v_call: TRBV20-1; d_call: -; j_call: TRBJ2-2
cdr3_aa: CASSDPQGPGELFF; cdr3_nt: TGTGCCAGCAGTGATCCGCAGGGCCCCGGGGAGCTGTTTTTT; v_call: TRBV2; d_call: -; j_call: TRBJ2-2
cdr3_aa: CASRESTNEKLFF; cdr3_nt: TGTGCCAGCAGAGAATCAACTAATGAAAAACTGTTTTTT; v_call: TRBV12-3/TRBV12-4; d_call: -; j_call: TRBJ1-4
cdr3_aa: CASSWWNTEAFF; cdr3_nt: TGTGCCAGCAGCTGGTGGAACACTGAAGCTTTCTTT; v_call: TRBV5-4; d_call: -; j_call: TRBJ1-1
cdr3_aa: CASTVEGQGQETQYF; cdr3_nt: TGTGCCAGCACTGTTGAGGGGCAAGGCCAAGAGACCCAGTACTTC; v_call: TRBV6-6; d_call: -; j_call: TRBJ2-5
cdr3_aa: CASSSGQLYGYTF; cdr3_nt: TGTGCCAGCAGCTCCGGACAGCTCTATGGCTACACCTTC; v_call: TRBV27; d_call: -; j_call: TRBJ1-2
cdr3_aa: CASSEQELNTEAFF; cdr3_nt: TGTGCCAGCAGTGAGCAGGAATTGAACACTGAAGCTTTCTTT; v_call: TRBV25-1; d_call: -; j_call: TRBJ1-1
cdr3_aa: CASSSLDSRPYEQYF; cdr3_nt: TGTGCCAGCAGCTCCCTGGACAGTCGACCCTACGAGCAGTACTTC; v_call: TRBV7-9; d_call: -; j_call: TRBJ2-7
cdr3_aa: CASSGTSGRPYEQYF; cdr3_nt: TGTGCCAGCAGCGGGACTAGCGGGAGACCCTACGAGCAGTACTTC; v_call: TRBV7-9; d_call: TRBD2; j_call: TRBJ2-7